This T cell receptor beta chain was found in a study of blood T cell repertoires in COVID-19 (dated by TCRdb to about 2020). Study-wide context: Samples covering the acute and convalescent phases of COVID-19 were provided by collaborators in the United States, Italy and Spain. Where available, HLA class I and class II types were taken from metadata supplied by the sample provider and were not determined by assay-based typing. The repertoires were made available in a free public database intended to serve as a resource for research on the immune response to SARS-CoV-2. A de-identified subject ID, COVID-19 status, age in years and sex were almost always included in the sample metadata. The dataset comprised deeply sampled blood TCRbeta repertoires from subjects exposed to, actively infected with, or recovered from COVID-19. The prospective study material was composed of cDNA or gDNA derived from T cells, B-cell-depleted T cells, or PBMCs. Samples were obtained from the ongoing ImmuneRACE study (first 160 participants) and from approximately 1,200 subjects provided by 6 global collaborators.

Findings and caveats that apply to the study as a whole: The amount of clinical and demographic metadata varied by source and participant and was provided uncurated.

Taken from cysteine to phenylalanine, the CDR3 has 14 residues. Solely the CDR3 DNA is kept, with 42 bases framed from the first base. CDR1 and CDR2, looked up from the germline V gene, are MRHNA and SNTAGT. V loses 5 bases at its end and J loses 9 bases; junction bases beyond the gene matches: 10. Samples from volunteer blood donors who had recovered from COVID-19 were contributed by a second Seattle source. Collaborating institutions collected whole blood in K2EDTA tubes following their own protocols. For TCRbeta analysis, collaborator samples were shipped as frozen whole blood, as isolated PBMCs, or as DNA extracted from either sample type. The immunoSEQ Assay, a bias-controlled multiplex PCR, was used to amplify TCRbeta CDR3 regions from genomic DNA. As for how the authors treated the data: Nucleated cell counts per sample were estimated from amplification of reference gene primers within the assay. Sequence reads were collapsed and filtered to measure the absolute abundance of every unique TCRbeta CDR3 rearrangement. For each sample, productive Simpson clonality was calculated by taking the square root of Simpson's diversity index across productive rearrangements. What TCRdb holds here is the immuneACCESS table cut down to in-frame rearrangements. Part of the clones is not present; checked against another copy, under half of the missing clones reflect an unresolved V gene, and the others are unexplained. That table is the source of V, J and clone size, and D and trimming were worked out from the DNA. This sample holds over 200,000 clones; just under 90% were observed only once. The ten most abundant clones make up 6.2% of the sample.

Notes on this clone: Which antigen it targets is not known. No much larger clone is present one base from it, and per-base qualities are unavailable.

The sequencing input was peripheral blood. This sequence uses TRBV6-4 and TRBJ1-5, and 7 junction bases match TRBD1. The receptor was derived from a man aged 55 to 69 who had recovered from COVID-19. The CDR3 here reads CASSQKTGDGPQHF. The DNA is TGTGCCAGCAGTCAGAAAACAGGGGACGGGCCCCAGCATTTT.